This T cell receptor (beta chain) was sequenced in a study of long-term antiretroviral therapy in people with HIV. The CDR3 runs to 14 residues. Germline CDR1 LGHNA, CDR2 YSLEER. The junction had 6 bases not matched to a gene; V was cut back by 0 bases and J by 12 bases. Investigators performed immunoSEQ version v3.0 at survey level. Method: immunoSEQ multiplex PCR; TCRdb's copy keeps in-frame clones and lacks some. Counted here are more than 35,000 clones, over 90% occurring once; the ten biggest clones make up 2.7%. People in the study who had HIV all got their treatment in the United States. The sample was unsorted PBMCs, taken 3.7 years after starting antiretroviral therapy. The receptor comes from a woman in her fifties or sixties with HIV. The chain joins TRBV4-3 to TRBJ2-1; 9 bases agree with TRBD2. In nucleotides, the CDR3 is TGCGCCAGCAGCCAAGAGTCTAGCGGGGTGGGGCAGTTCTTC. It yields the protein CASSQESSGVGQFF.